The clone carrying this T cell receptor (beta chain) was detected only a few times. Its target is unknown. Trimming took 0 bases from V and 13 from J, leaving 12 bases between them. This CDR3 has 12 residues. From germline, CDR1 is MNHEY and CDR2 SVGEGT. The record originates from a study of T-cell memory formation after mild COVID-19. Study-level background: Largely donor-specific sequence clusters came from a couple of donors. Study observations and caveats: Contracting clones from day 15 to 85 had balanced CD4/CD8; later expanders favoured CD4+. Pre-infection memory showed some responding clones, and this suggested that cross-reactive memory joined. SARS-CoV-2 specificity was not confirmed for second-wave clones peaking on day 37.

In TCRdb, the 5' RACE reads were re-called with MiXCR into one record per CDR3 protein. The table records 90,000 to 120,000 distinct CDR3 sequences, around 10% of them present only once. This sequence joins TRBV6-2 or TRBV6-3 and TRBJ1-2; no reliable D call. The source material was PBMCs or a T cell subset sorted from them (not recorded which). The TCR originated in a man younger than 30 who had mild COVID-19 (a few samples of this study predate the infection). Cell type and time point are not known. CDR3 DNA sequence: TGTGCCAGCAGTTACTCCCGTTCCTCTTCCACCTTC. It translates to CASSYSRSSSTF.